This entry lists 8 T cell receptor beta chains sequenced from one sample in a study of T cells expressing NK-cell markers. From its re-call of the 5' RACE reads, TCRdb lists each CDR3 protein once, without DNA. The table counts 150,000 to 180,000 distinct CDR3 sequences; 30% to 45% lies in the top ten. Sequenced material: blood T cells: a sorted CD56 or NKG2C T cell subset, CD4+ or CD8+ T cells, or bulk PBMC T cells (not recorded which). Receptors were obtained from a woman aged 50 to 60 in good health.

The CDR3 reads CASSLLGVTGNTIYF. The chain uses TRBV12-3 or TRBV12-4 and TRBJ1-3. The CDR3 totals 15 residues.

CDR3 region: CASSDRGHLRTEAFF. The chain has TRBV2 and TRBJ1-1; without DNA, the TCRdb call of TRBD1 cannot be checked. Germline lookup yields CDR1 SNHLY and CDR2 FYNNEI. The CDR3 is 15 residues long. The variable domain in full, completed from reference TRBV2 and TRBJ1-1, reads EPEVTQTPSHQVTQMGQEVILRCVPISNHLYFYWYRQILGQKVEFLVSFYNNEISEKSEIFDDQFSVERPDGSNFTLKIRSTKLEDSAMYFCASSDRGHLRTEAFFGQGTRLTVV.

Here the CDR3 reads CATRGWGTNTGELFF. The chain carries TRBV24-1 and TRBJ2-2. Germline loops: CDR1 KGHDR, CDR2 SFDVKD. This CDR3 comprises 15 residues.

The rearrangement uses TRBV13 and TRBJ2-3; TCRdb reports TRBD2, a call that lacks DNA to check it against. In germline, CDR1 is PRHDT, CDR2 FYEKMQ (reference sequence). The CDR3 is 17 amino acids. The CDR3 loop is CASSSTLAGGVGDTQYF.

This chain connects TRBV12-5 to TRBJ2-3; the D call from TCRdb, TRBD2, cannot be confirmed without DNA. Germline V gene lookup returns CDR1 LGHNT and CDR2 FRNRAP. The CDR3 runs 13 residues. The CDR3 is CASGLGPPDTQYF.

V gene TRBV9 combines with J gene TRBJ2-5; TCRdb gives TRBD2 as the D gene, but with no DNA this cannot be confirmed. Germline-derived CDR1 and CDR2 are SGDLS and YYNGEE. The CDR3 totals 15 residues. The CDR3 loop is CASSGGRAGAETQYF.

The J gene is TRBJ2-1, the V gene TRBV4-1; TCRdb picks TRBD2, but there is no DNA to check that call. The CDR3 extends over 15 amino acids. Germline assignment: CDR1 MGHRA and CDR2 YSYEKL. The CDR3 is CASSPDWSSYNEQFF.

The V call is TRBV6-2 or TRBV6-3, the J call TRBJ1-1; TCRdb picks TRBD1, but there is no DNA to check that call. This CDR3 contains 12 residues. Germline V gene sequence: CDR1 MNHEY, CDR2 SVGEGT. CDR3 protein: CASSPGTFEAFF.